This T cell receptor (beta chain) derives from a study of monozygotic twins with inflammatory bowel disease. General observations from the study: Immunosuppressive treatment differences may have increased patient repertoire variability.

Template switching was used to attach UMIs, which incorporated a 6-nucleotide sample barcode. With the 5' RACE reads reprocessed, TCRdb shows one record per CDR3 protein and no DNA. The table for this sample gives about 380,000 distinct CDR3 sequences. There are 13 residues in the CDR3. From germline, CDR1 is DFQATT and CDR2 SNEGSKA (reference sequence). Concerning this clonotype itself: Its antigen remains unidentified.

Material for sequencing was blood. The rearrangement links TRBV20-1 to TRBJ2-3. The clonotype originates from a human donor with ulcerative colitis or Crohn's disease, or a healthy co-twin of an affected twin (not recorded which). CDR3 sequence: CSATSTSADTQYF.